This TCR beta chain originates from a study of blood T cell repertoires in COVID-19. Overall study: Acute and convalescent COVID-19 specimens originated in the United States, Italy and Spain. T cells, B-cell-depleted T cells, or PBMCs provided the cDNA or gDNA that served as material.

The CDR3 spans 12 residues. Germline CDR1 is MNHEY and CDR2 is SVGEGT. V was clipped by 2 bases and J by 8 bases, with 4 bases between them. Some clones are missing from TCRdb's copy, which holds only in-frame ones; the method was immunoSEQ multiplex PCR. The top ten hold 2% to 2.5% of the sample, which has some 200,000 clones, around 82% seen once. The TCR sequence derives from a woman aged 60 to 75 with acute or convalescent COVID-19. The chain links TRBV6-2 or TRBV6-3 to TRBJ1-6; D unresolved. The sequenced sample was peripheral blood. The CDR3 DNA reads TGTGCCAGCAGTTACCATGATTCACCCCTCCACTTT. This gives the protein CASSYHDSPLHF.